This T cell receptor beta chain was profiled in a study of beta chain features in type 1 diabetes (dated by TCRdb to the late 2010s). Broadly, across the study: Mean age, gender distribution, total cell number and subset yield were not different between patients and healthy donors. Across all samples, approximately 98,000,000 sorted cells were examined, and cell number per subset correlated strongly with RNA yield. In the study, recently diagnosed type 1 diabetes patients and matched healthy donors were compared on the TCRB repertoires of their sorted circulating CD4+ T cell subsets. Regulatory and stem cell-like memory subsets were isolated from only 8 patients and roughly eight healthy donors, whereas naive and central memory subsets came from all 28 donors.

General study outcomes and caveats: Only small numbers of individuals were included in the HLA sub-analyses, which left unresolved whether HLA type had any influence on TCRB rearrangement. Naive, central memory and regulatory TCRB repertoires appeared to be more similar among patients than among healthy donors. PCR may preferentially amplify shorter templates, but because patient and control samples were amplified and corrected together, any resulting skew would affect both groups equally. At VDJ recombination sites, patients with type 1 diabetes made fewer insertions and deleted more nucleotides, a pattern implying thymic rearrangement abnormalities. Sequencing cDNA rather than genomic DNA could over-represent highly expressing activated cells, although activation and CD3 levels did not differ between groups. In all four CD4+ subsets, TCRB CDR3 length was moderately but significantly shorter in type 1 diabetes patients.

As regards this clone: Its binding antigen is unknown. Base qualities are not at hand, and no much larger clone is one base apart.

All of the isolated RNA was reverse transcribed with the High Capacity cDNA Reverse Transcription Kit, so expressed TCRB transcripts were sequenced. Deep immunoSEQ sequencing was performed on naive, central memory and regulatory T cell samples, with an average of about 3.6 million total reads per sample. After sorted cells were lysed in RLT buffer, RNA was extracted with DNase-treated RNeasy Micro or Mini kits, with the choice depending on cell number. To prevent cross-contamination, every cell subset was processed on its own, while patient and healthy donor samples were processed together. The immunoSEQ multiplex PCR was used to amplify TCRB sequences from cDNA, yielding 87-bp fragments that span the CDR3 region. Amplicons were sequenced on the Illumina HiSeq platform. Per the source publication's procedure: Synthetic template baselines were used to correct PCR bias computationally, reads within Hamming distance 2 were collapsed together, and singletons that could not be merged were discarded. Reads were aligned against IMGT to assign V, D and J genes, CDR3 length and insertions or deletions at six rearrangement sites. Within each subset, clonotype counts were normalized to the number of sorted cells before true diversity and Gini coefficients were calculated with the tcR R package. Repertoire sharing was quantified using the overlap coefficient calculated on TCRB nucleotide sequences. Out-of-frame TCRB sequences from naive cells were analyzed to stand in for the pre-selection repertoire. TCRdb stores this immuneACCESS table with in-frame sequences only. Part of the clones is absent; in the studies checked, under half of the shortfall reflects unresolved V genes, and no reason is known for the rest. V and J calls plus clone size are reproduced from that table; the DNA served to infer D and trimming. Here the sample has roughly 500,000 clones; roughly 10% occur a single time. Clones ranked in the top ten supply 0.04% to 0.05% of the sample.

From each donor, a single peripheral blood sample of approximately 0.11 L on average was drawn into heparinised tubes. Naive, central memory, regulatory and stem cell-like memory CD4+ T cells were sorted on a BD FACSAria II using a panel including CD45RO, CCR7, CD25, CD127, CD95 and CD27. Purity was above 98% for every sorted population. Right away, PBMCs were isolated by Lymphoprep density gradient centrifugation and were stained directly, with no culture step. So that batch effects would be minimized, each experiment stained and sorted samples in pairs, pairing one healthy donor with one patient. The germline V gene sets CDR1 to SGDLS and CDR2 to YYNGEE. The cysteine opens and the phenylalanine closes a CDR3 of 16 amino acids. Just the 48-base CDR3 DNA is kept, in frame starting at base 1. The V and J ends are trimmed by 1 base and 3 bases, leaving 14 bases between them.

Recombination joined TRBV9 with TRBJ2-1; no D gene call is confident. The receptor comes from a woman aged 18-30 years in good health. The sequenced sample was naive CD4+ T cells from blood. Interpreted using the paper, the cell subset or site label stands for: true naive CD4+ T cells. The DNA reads TGTGCCAGCAGCGTACCGCCTAGAAAGGGCTACAATGAGCAGTTCTTC. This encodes CASSVPPRKGYNEQFF.